What follows is one T cell receptor beta chain and its context. TCRdb keeps only in-frame clones here, not all; method: immunoSEQ multiplex PCR. This sample yields about 41,000 clones, of which more than 80% are seen a single time; 5% to 7.5% belongs to the top ten. The data belong to a study of brain T cells in children with intractable seizures. Only cases whose brain tissue showed the highest T cell transcript signatures were sequenced. The TCR sequence derives from a girl aged 2 to 9 with tuberous sclerosis and intractable seizures. The material sequenced was peripheral blood, taken at surgery.

CDR3 sequence: CATSESGRSYGYTF. In DNA form, the CDR3 reads TGTGCCACCAGTGAGTCGGGACGGAGCTATGGCTACACCTTC. The V and J genes are TRBV24-1 and TRBJ1-2, with D possibly being TRBD1 (5 bases). Germline lookup yields CDR1 KGHDR and CDR2 SFDVKD. The CDR3 extends over 14 amino acids. Trimming shortened V by 4 bases and J by 4 bases, and 12 bases separated the two germline ends.